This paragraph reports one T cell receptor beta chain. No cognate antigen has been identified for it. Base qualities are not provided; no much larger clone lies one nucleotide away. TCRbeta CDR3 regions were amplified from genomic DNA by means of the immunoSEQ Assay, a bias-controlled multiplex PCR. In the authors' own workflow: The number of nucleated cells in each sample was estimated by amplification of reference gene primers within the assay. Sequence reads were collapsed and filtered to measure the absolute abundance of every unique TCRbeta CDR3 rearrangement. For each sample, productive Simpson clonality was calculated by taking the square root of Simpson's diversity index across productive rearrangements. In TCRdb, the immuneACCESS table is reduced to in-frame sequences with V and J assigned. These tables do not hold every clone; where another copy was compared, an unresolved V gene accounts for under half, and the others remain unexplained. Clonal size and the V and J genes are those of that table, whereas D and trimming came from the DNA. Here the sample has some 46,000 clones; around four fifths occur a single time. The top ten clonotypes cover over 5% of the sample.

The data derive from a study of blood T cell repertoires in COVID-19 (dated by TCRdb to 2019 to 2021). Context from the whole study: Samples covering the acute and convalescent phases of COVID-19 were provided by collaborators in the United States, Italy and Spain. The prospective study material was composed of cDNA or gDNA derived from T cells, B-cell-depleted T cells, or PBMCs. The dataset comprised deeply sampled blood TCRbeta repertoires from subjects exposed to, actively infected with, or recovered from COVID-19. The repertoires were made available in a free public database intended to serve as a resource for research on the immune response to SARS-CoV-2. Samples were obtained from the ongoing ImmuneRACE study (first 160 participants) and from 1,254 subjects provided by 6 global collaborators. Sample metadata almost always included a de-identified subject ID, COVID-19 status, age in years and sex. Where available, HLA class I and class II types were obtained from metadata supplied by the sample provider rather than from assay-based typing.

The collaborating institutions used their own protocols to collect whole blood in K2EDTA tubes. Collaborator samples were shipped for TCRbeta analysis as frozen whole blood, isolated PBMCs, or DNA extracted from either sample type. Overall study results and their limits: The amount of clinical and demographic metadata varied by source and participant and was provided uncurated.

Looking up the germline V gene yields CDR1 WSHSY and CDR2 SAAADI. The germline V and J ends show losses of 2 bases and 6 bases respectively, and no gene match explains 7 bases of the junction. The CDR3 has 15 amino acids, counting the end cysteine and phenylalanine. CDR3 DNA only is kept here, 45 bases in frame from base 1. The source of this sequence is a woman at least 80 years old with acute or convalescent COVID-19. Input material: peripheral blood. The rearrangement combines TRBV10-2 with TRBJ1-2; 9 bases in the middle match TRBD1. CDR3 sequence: CASSERTGALNGYTF. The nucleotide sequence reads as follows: TGCGCCAGCAGTGAGAGGACAGGGGCTTTAAATGGCTACACCTTC.